This passage covers 30 T cell receptor beta chains from one sample sequenced in a study of blood T cell repertoires in COVID-19. Clones were read by immunoSEQ multiplex PCR, and TCRdb kept only the in-frame ones, dropping some. The sample carries roughly 65,000 clones, under 85% recorded once. The specimen sequenced was peripheral blood. The receptor set was obtained from a man in his sixties with acute or convalescent COVID-19.

The chain employs TRBV11-1 and TRBJ1-1; D uncertain. The V end lost 0 bases, the J end lost 10 bases, and 12 bases lay between the germline ends. This CDR3 region has 13 residues. CDR1 is SGHAT, CDR2 FQDESV, per germline (reference sequence). CDR3 sequence reads: CASSLAGQMRAFF. In nucleotides, the CDR3 is TGTGCCAGCAGCTTAGCTGGGCAGATGCGAGCTTTCTTT.

J is TRBJ1-5 and V is TRBV5-6; the D gene is possibly TRBD1 (6 bases). Germline CDR1 is SGHDT and CDR2 is YYEEEE. V lost 0 bases and J 7 bases, leaving 8 bases between the germline ends. This CDR3 region has 13 residues. The CDR3 protein is CASSLGDRQPQHF. The CDR3, as DNA: TGTGCCAGCAGCTTGGGAGACAGGCAGCCCCAGCATTTT. Using reference TRBV5-6 and TRBJ1-5 for the parts outside the CDR3, the full variable domain is DAGVTQSPTHLIKTRGQQVTLRCSPKSGHDTVSWYQQALGQGPQFIFQYYEEEERQRGNFPDRFSGHQFPNYSSELNVNALLLGDSALYLCASSLGDRQPQHFGDGTRLSIL.

This clone appeared a few times. The chain uses TRBV7-9 and TRBJ1-2; the D is unclear. The length of the CDR3 is 16 residues. The V end was cut by 1 base, the J end by 3 bases, with 15 bases between. Germline loops: CDR1 SEHNR, CDR2 FQNEAQ (reference sequence). The DNA of the CDR3 is TGTGCCAGCAGCTTAGTTTCTGGGAGTGCGCACTATGGCTACACCTTC. It specifies CASSLVSGSAHYGYTF.

This rearrangement joins TRBV5-8 to TRBJ1-5; D uncertain. Trimming stripped 0 bases from V and 5 bases from J, with 3 bases between. Germline V gives CDR1 SGHTS, CDR2 YDEGEE. The CDR3 loop spans 12 amino acids. The CDR3 is CASSLDYQPQHF. The CDR3 region has the DNA TGTGCCAGCAGCTTGGACTATCAGCCCCAGCATTTT.

The chain uses TRBV3-1 (or the pseudogene TRBV3-2) and TRBJ2-3; 7 bases match TRBD1. The CDR3 is made up of 17 amino acids. J lost 0 bases, V lost 1 base, and 7 bases had no gene match. The germline CDR1 and CDR2 sequences are LGHDT and YNNKEL (reference sequence). DNA of the CDR3: TGTGCCAGCAGCCAAGGGGACAGCCCCTCTAGCACAGATACGCAGTATTTT. Translated: CASSQGDSPSSTDTQYF.

The sample holds a few counts of this clone. This rearrangement joins TRBV2 to TRBJ1-1, with 7 bases fitting TRBD1. Trimming cost V 7 bases and J 2 bases; bases outside gene matches: 7. The CDR3 has 14 amino acids. CDR1 and CDR2 from the germline V gene are SNHLY and FYNNEI. CDR3 DNA sequence: TGTGCCAGCACCTCCAGACAGGGCAACACTGAAGCTTTCTTT. Its protein product is CASTSRQGNTEAFF.

V and J are TRBV4-1 and TRBJ2-5, with no clear D. V lost 1 base to trimming and J lost 1 base, with 7 bases between them. Germline CDR1 and CDR2: MGHRA and YSYEKL. This CDR3 comprises 14 residues. DNA for the CDR3: TGCGCCAGCAGCCAAGGGTCGGGCCAAGAGACCCAGTACTTC. It encodes CASSQGSGQETQYF.

The chain recombines TRBV5-1 with TRBJ2-2; a possible D gene is TRBD1 (5 bases). Per the germline V gene, CDR1 is SGHRS and CDR2 is YFSETQ. V lost 5 bases to trimming and J lost 4 bases, with 24 bases between them. This CDR3 has 18 residues. The CDR3 is CASRIQDQTVWSTGELFF. The CDR3 DNA reads as TGCGCCAGCAGAATACAGGACCAGACAGTTTGGTCCACCGGGGAGCTGTTTTTT.

This clone was seen a handful of times. This sequence joins TRBV4-1 and TRBJ1-2, with 7 positions matching TRBD1. After removal of 4 bases from V and 7 bases from J, the junction contained 9 bases not matched to a gene. The CDR3 has 14 amino acids. The germline V gene has CDR1 MGHRA and CDR2 YSYEKL. Here the CDR3 DNA reads TGCGCCAGCAGCCGGACAGACAGGGATCCTGGCTACACCTTC. This codes for CASSRTDRDPGYTF.

The chain uses TRBV3-1 (or the pseudogene TRBV3-2) and TRBJ2-3; 14 bases match TRBD2. This CDR3 has 20 residues. With V trimmed by 4 bases and J by 0 bases, 12 bases remained unmatched. CDR1 LGHDT and CDR2 YNNKEL come from the germline V gene (reference sequence). The CDR3 protein is CASSPSGTSGGLPSTDTQYF. The CDR3 nucleotides are TGTGCCAGCAGCCCGAGTGGGACTAGCGGGGGCCTCCCTAGCACAGATACGCAGTATTTT.

This clone appeared a single time. The gene calls are TRBV6-2 or TRBV6-3 and TRBJ2-1; 10 bases map to TRBD1. Germline CDR1 and CDR2: MNHEY and SVGEGT. This CDR3 spans 17 amino acids. V gave up 0 bases and J gave up 8 bases; unmatched junction bases: 10. CDR3 region: CASSYSLKTGGQDEQFF. CDR3 nucleotides: TGTGCCAGCAGTTACTCCCTAAAGACAGGGGGCCAGGATGAGCAGTTCTTC.

The DNA of the CDR3 is TGTGCCAGCAGCGGGACAGTCTCTGGAAACACCATATATTTT. Residues: CASSGTVSGNTIYF. V is TRBV9 and J is TRBJ1-3; D is possibly TRBD1 (6 bases). Germline V gene lookup returns CDR1 SGDLS and CDR2 YYNGEE. This CDR3 spans 14 amino acids. Trimming shortened V by 3 bases and J by 0 bases, and 7 bases separated the two germline ends.

The V gene is TRBV6-1, the J gene TRBJ1-5, with D tentatively TRBD1 (6 bases). Germline CDR1 is MNHNS and CDR2 is SASEGT. V lost 4 bases and J 0 bases, leaving 16 bases between the germline ends. The CDR3 is 17 residues long. This CDR3 is CASSAGTFGYSNQPQHF. CDR3 sequence (DNA): TGTGCCAGCAGTGCCGGGACATTCGGATATAGCAATCAGCCCCAGCATTTT.

This chain uses TRBV6-1 with TRBJ1-2, with D perhaps matching TRBD1 (6 bases). The CDR3 length is 13 residues. Germline V gives CDR1 MNHNS, CDR2 SASEGT. V lost 3 bases and J 6 bases, leaving 11 bases between the germline ends. The CDR3 is CASSDRQGNGYTF. The CDR3 DNA is TGTGCCAGCAGTGATCGGCAGGGGAATGGCTACACCTTC.

There are a few counts of this clone. The V and J genes are TRBV4-3 and TRBJ2-5; 7 bases line up with TRBD1. Per germline, CDR1 LGHNA and CDR2 YSLEER. Losses at the gene ends were 3 bases for V and 5 bases for J; bases not matched to a gene: 6. The CDR3 runs 14 residues. The CDR3 loop is CASSHRQGGETQYF. As DNA, the CDR3 is TGCGCCAGCAGCCATCGACAGGGCGGGGAGACCCAGTACTTC.

V and J are TRBV3-1 (or the pseudogene TRBV3-2) and TRBJ2-7; D may be TRBD1 (5 bases). The length of the CDR3 is 14 residues. Looked up from germline, CDR1 is LGHDT and CDR2 is YNNKEL (reference sequence). V dropped 0 bases and J dropped 3 bases, with 9 bases sitting between them. CDR3: CASSQERGNYEQYF. The DNA for the CDR3 is TGTGCCAGCAGCCAAGAAAGGGGCAACTACGAGCAGTACTTC.

This clone was picked up one time. The genes are TRBV4-1 and TRBJ1-4; D remains unclear. CDR3 length equals 16 residues. The V gene's germline CDR1 is MGHRA and CDR2 YSYEKL. Trimming removed 0 bases at V and 4 bases at J, with 12 bases between. The CDR3 nucleotides read TGCGCCAGCAGCCAAGATAAAACGAGTTTTAATGAAAAACTGTTTTTT. This codes for CASSQDKTSFNEKLFF.

The chain uses TRBV18 and TRBJ2-3, with TRBD2 as a possible D gene (6 bases). V gave up 1 base and J gave up 2 bases, with 13 bases separating them. CDR1 and CDR2 from the germline V gene are KGHSH and LQKENI. CDR3 length: 16 amino acids. This chain's CDR3 is CASSPQRATNTDTQYF. The CDR3 region has the DNA TGTGCCAGCTCACCACAGCGGGCCACGAACACAGATACGCAGTATTTT.

The gene calls are TRBV10-1 and TRBJ1-1; D may be TRBD1 (5 bases). The CDR3 consists of 15 residues. CDR1 and CDR2 from the germline V gene are WNHNN and SYGVQD (reference sequence). The V end lost 3 bases, the J end lost 5 bases, and 16 bases lay between the germline ends. The CDR3 is CASSDISAGGTEAFF. The CDR3 region has the DNA TGCGCCAGCAGTGATATATCTGCGGGGGGAACTGAAGCTTTCTTT.

The chain combines TRBV14 with TRBJ2-3; D might be TRBD1 (5 bases). Germline V CDR1 and CDR2: SGHDN, FVKESK. The CDR3 length is 17 residues. V dropped 3 bases and J dropped 0 bases, with 16 bases sitting between them. CDR3 sequence reads: CASSHGHLDTSTDTQYF. The CDR3 bases are TGTGCCAGCAGCCACGGGCACTTGGACACTAGCACAGATACGCAGTATTTT. Supplemented by reference TRBV14 and TRBJ2-3, the full variable domain reads EAGVTQFPSHSVIEKGQTVTLRCDPISGHDNLYWYRRVMGKEIKFLLHFVKESKQDESGMPNNRFLAERTGGTYSTLKVQPAELEDSGVYFCASSHGHLDTSTDTQYFGPGTRLTVL.

The chain employs TRBV9 and TRBJ2-5; 7 bases agree with TRBD2. The length of the CDR3 is 13 residues. Trimming at V came to 4 bases and at J to 3 bases, leaving 3 bases not matched to a gene. Germline V gives CDR1 SGDLS, CDR2 YYNGEE. CDR3 amino acids: CASSQGLKETQYF. The CDR3 DNA follows: TGTGCCAGCAGCCAGGGACTAAAAGAGACCCAGTACTTC.

V gene TRBV6-5 combines with J gene TRBJ2-7, with TRBD1 matching 10 bases. The CDR3 is 15 amino acids. Germline V gene lookup returns CDR1 MNHEY and CDR2 SVGAGI. Trimming removed 7 bases from V and 0 bases from J; junction bases left unmatched: 6. DNA for the CDR3: TGTGCCAGCACCCAGGACAGGGGGAACTCCTACGAGCAGTACTTC. This sequence encodes CASTQDRGNSYEQYF.

The gene calls are TRBV11-2 and TRBJ2-2; 13 bases map to TRBD2. The CDR3 has 16 residues. Looked up from germline, CDR1 is SGHAT and CDR2 is FQNNGV. V lost 3 bases to trimming and J lost 5 bases; unmatched junction nucleotides: 3. This CDR3 reads CASSLEGLAGTGELFF. CDR3 bases: TGTGCCAGCAGCTTGGAGGGACTAGCGGGGACCGGGGAGCTGTTTTTT.

V and J are TRBV7-3 and TRBJ2-3; D gene unclear. The V gene lost 2 bases and the J gene lost 4 bases, with 13 bases spanning the gap. The CDR3 consists of 15 residues. Germline CDR1 and CDR2: SGHTA and FQGTGA. This CDR3 reads CASSLGPHRSDTQYF. DNA of the CDR3: TGTGCCAGCAGCTTAGGGCCCCACCGCTCAGATACGCAGTATTTT.

This chain connects TRBV20-1 to TRBJ1-2; a weak D match, TRBD1 (6 bases). Per the germline V gene, CDR1 is DFQATT and CDR2 is SNEGSKA (reference sequence). Trimming pared 6 bases from V and 2 bases from J, leaving 7 bases between. The CDR3 has 11 amino acids. The CDR3: CSAGTNYGYTF. In nucleotides, the CDR3 is TGCAGTGCCGGGACAAACTATGGCTACACCTTC.

CDR3 nucleotides: TGTGCCAGCAGCCTTAGCTACGAGTCTGCGGAGACCCAGTACTTC. Protein sequence: CASSLSYESAETQYF. The chain carries TRBV4-2 and TRBJ2-5; D is unclear. CDR1 and CDR2 from the germline V gene are LGHNA and YNFKEQ. The CDR3 is 15 amino acids. Between the trimmed V and J ends, which lost 4 bases and 5 bases, there was a span of 17 bases.

This clone is labeled medium-sized. The chain uses TRBV6-5 and TRBJ2-7, with TRBD1 identical over 8 bases. The trim removed 4 bases at V and 2 bases at J, leaving 4 bases unmatched. Germline loops: CDR1 MNHEY, CDR2 SVGAGI. CDR3 length: 14 amino acids. This CDR3 is CASSSPGQAYEQYF. The CDR3 bases are TGTGCCAGCAGTTCGCCGGGACAGGCCTACGAGCAGTACTTC.

The CDR3 region is CASSYSEVGTDTQYF. CDR3 sequence (DNA): TGTGCCAGCAGTTACTCGGAGGTAGGGACAGATACGCAGTATTTT. The chain carries TRBV6-5 and TRBJ2-3, with D tentatively TRBD2 (5 bases). The V gene's germline CDR1 is MNHEY and CDR2 SVGAGI. This CDR3 is built from 15 residues. V was clipped by 0 bases and J by 3 bases, with 10 bases between them.

The chain links TRBV7-6 to TRBJ1-1; 9 bases are a match to TRBD1. Germline assignment: CDR1 SGHVS and CDR2 FNYEAQ. V lost 4 bases and J lost 0; bases outside the gene matches: 3. This CDR3 is built from 15 residues. The CDR3 DNA follows: TGTGCCAGCAGCTCAAGGACAGGGGTGAACACTGAAGCTTTCTTT. This codes for CASSSRTGVNTEAFF.

The chain carries TRBV19 and TRBJ2-1, with D possibly TRBD2 on 6 matching bases. The CDR3 runs to 16 residues. Deletions cut 4 bases from V and 4 bases from J, with 17 bases between. Germline values: CDR1 LNHDA, CDR2 SQIVND (reference sequence). The CDR3 protein is CASSNGPQAGYNEQFF. CDR3 DNA: TGTGCCAGTAGTAACGGTCCCCAGGCGGGATACAATGAGCAGTTCTTC.